The rows below give T cell receptor beta chains drawn from one sample of a study of blood T cell repertoires in COVID-19. Assay used: immunoSEQ multiplex PCR; TCRdb lists only in-frame clones, some missing. The sample lists 190,000 or so clones, over 75% occurring once. Specimen: peripheral blood. These receptors were collected from a man between 45 and 60 years old who had recovered from COVID-19. CDR3s include the opening cysteine and the closing phenylalanine or tryptophan. The order of the fields is J gene, D gene, V gene, clone size, CDR3 DNA, CDR3 protein. The D gene is left open where the match is weak. Where a row states a size, it is once, few, many or the class of an expanded clone; other rows omit it.

TRBJ2-2	TRBD2	TRBV5-1	-	TGCGCCAGCCAGGGACTAGCGGGAGGGACCGGGGAGCTGTTTTTT	CASQGLAGGTGELFF
TRBJ2-2	-	TRBV9	few	TGTGCCAGCAGCGGGAGGGAGAGGAAACCCGGGGAGCTGTTTTTT	CASSGRERKPGELFF
TRBJ1-1	-	TRBV4-1	-	TGCGCCAGCAGCCAAGCTGAGGGATTCATCACTGAAGCTTTCTTT	CASSQAEGFITEAFF
TRBJ1-1	TRBD1	TRBV28	-	TGTGCCAGCAGTCGCTTGGGGGGGACAGGGGAAGCTTTCTTT	CASSRLGGTGEAFF
TRBJ2-7	TRBD1	TRBV5-1	-	TGCGCCAGCAGCCCCATGGGACAGGGGGTGACCTACGAGCAGTACTTC	CASSPMGQGVTYEQYF
TRBJ2-2	-	TRBV13	-	TGTGCCAGCAGCTTATTCCCGGACACCGGGGAGCTGTTTTTT	CASSLFPDTGELFF
TRBJ2-2	-	TRBV5-4	-	TGTGCCAGCAGTCGGGCGGGGCAGCTAAACACCGGGGAGCTGTTTTTT	CASSRAGQLNTGELFF
TRBJ1-1	-	TRBV5-1	-	TGCGCCAGCAGCTCCTACGAAGACATCGGTGAAGCTTTCTTT	CASSSYEDIGEAFF
TRBJ2-5	TRBD2	TRBV24-1	-	TGTGCCACCAGTGGGGGAATAGCGGGAGAGACCCAGTACTTC	CATSGGIAGETQYF
TRBJ2-7	TRBD1	TRBV6-6	-	TGTGCCAGCAGTTACTCACAGGGGGCCTCCTACGAGCAGTACTTC	CASSYSQGASYEQYF
TRBJ1-2	-	TRBV7-2	-	TGTGCCAGCAGCTTATATCTAGGGGGAGACTATGGCTACACCTTC	CASSLYLGGDYGYTF
TRBJ1-1	TRBD1	TRBV12-3/TRBV12-4	-	TGTGCCAGCAGCATACCTGGACAGGGAGAAGCTTTCTTT	CASSIPGQGEAFF
TRBJ2-7	TRBD1	TRBV3-1/TRBV3-2	-	TGTGCCAGCCGGGGACAGGGGATCTACGAGCAGTACTTC	CASRGQGIYEQYF
TRBJ2-7	-	TRBV30	-	TGTGCCTGGAGTCGAGGTGATTCACTCTCCTACGAGCAGTACTTC	CAWSRGDSLSYEQYF
TRBJ2-5	TRBD1	TRBV6-5	few	TGTGCCAGCAGTTACGAGACAGGGGTAGAGACCCAGTACTTC	CASSYETGVETQYF
TRBJ2-2	TRBD2	TRBV6-6	-	TGTGCCAGCAGTCCTCTAGCGGGAGCTTCCATGCCGACGGAGCTGTTTTTT	CASSPLAGASMPTELFF
TRBJ2-7	-	TRBV11-3	-	TGTGCCAGCAGCCCCGGAGGTGGGGTCGAGCAGTACTTC	CASSPGGGVEQYF
TRBJ2-5	-	TRBV18	-	TGTGCCAGCTCATTACGTGCAGGGGAAGAGACCCAGTACTTC	CASSLRAGEETQYF
TRBJ1-1	-	TRBV7-8	-	TGTGCCAGCAGCTTAGGCAGTTTAAACACTGAAGCTTTCTTT	CASSLGSLNTEAFF
TRBJ2-1	-	TRBV9	-	TGTGCCAGCAGCGTAGCTGGCAGGACTTACAATGAGCAGTTCTTC	CASSVAGRTYNEQFF
TRBJ2-7	-	TRBV7-2	-	TGTGCCAGCAGCTTAGTATCTAGCCACGAGCAGTACTTC	CASSLVSSHEQYF
TRBJ2-1	-	TRBV11-2	few	TGTGCCAGCAGCTTAGGGTGGGAGTCCTACAATGAGCAGTTCTTC	CASSLGWESYNEQFF
TRBJ2-2	-	TRBV7-2	-	TGTGCCAGCAGCCCCGTTTCACAGGGATCGAGGACCGGGGAGCTGTTTTTT	CASSPVSQGSRTGELFF
TRBJ1-1	-	TRBV28	-	TGTGCCAGCAGTTTTCGGGACACTGAAGCTTTCTTT	CASSFRDTEAFF
TRBJ2-5	-	TRBV2	-	TGTGCCAGCAGTGGACGGTTTCGGGGAACCCAAGAGACCCAGTACTTC	CASSGRFRGTQETQYF
TRBJ2-5	TRBD2	TRBV5-4	-	TGTGCCAGCAGCTTATCCGTTGGGAGGGCGGAGGAGACCCAGTACTTC	CASSLSVGRAEETQYF
TRBJ2-7	-	TRBV20-1	few	TGCAGTGCTAGTAAGGCGGGCACCGGCTCCTACGAGCAGTACTTC	CSASKAGTGSYEQYF
TRBJ2-3	-	TRBV11-1	-	TGTGCCAGCAGCTTAGGCGGCAGGGGGGCCACAGATACGCAGTATTTT	CASSLGGRGATDTQYF
TRBJ2-1	TRBD2	TRBV19	-	TGTGCCAGTAGCGCGACTAGCGGGATCTACAATGAGCAGTTCTTC	CASSATSGIYNEQFF
TRBJ1-2	TRBD1	TRBV5-5	-	TGTGCCAGCAGCTTGTTGGGACAGGGTTGGGTGGATGGCTACACCTTC	CASSLLGQGWVDGYTF
TRBJ1-5	TRBD1	TRBV2	-	TGTGCCAGCGCGTGGTTTCCGGGACAGAACAATCAGCCCCAGCATTTT	CASAWFPGQNNQPQHF
TRBJ2-1	-	TRBV15	-	TGTGCCACCAGCAGAGAGGCCGGGAGTGGGAATAAGCAGTTCTTC	CATSREAGSGNKQFF
TRBJ2-7	TRBD2	TRBV18	-	TGTGCCAGCTCACCAGGCCTAGCGGGAGTCCACGAGCAGTACTTC	CASSPGLAGVHEQYF
TRBJ2-2	TRBD1	TRBV19	-	TGTGCCAGTAGCACCCTAACAGGGGCCGGGGAGCTGTTTTTT	CASSTLTGAGELFF
TRBJ2-7	-	TRBV27	once	TGTGCCAGCCGAGGGTCACTAGTTTCCTCCTACGAGCAGTACTTC	CASRGSLVSSYEQYF
TRBJ1-1	-	TRBV9	-	TGTGCCAGCAGCGTTGCCGGGGGATTTAACACTGAAGCTTTCTTT	CASSVAGGFNTEAFF
TRBJ2-1	-	TRBV7-3	-	TGTGCCAGCAGCCCCGGCTTCGAGGGGGATGAGCAGTTCTTC	CASSPGFEGDEQFF
TRBJ2-3	TRBD2	TRBV7-9	-	TGTGCCAGCAGCTTCCTAGCGGGAGGATTCACAGATACGCAGTATTTT	CASSFLAGGFTDTQYF
TRBJ2-5	-	TRBV2	-	TGTGCCAGCAGTGGGGGGACTTATCAAGAGACCCAGTACTTC	CASSGGTYQETQYF
TRBJ2-1	-	TRBV7-8	-	TGTGCCAGCAGCTTTTATAATGAGCAGTTCTTC	CASSFYNEQFF
TRBJ1-5	-	TRBV19	-	TGTGCCAGTAGTATCATGGGGCAACAGCCCCAGCATTTT	CASSIMGQQPQHF
TRBJ1-2	-	TRBV14	-	TGTGCCAGCAGCCAAGGAGGGCATGGCTACACCTTC	CASSQGGHGYTF
TRBJ2-7	TRBD1	TRBV2	-	TGTGCCAGCAGCCCGGGACAGGGGGCCTACGAGCAGTACTTC	CASSPGQGAYEQYF
TRBJ2-5	TRBD2	TRBV14	many	TGTGCCAGCAGCCCGGGACTAGCGGGGAGGAAAGAGACCCAGTACTTC	CASSPGLAGRKETQYF
TRBJ1-1	-	TRBV5-1	-	TGCGCCAGCAGCCATGTGCAGGGCACTTTCTTT	CASSHVQGTFF
TRBJ1-3	-	TRBV7-2	-	TGTGCCAGCAGCTCAGTAGGGGCAGGTGGAAACACCATATATTTT	CASSSVGAGGNTIYF
TRBJ2-7	-	TRBV5-5	-	TGTGCCACCGCGGGCTCGGGGGACGAGCAGTACTTC	CATAGSGDEQYF
TRBJ2-2	-	TRBV9	-	TGTGCCAGCAGCGACGGAGTGTTTGCCGACGGGGAGCTGTTTTTT	CASSDGVFADGELFF
TRBJ1-6	-	TRBV5-6	-	TGTGCCAGCAGCTTGGGAGGACAGTATAATTCACCCCTCCACTTT	CASSLGGQYNSPLHF
TRBJ2-7	-	TRBV9	-	TGTGCCAGCAGCGTAGCGCTAGGTTCCTACGAGCAGTACTTC	CASSVALGSYEQYF